A single sample gave rise to the 20 T cell receptor beta chains below, sequenced in a study of T cell responses to AZD1222 COVID-19 vaccine. Produced via immunoSEQ multiplex PCR; TCRdb's table is partial and in-frame only. This sample has more than 65,000 clones, with less than 85% found just once. The sample in question was peripheral blood, obtained 28 days after the second AZD1222 dose. The receptors were sampled from an adult who received the AZD1222 COVID-19 vaccine.

The chain is built from TRBV10-3 and TRBJ2-1; 12 positions agree with TRBD2. Germline V CDR1 and CDR2: ENHRY, SYGVKD. The CDR3 length is 16 residues. Losses at the gene ends were 3 bases for V and 4 bases for J; bases not matched to a gene: 4. The CDR3 spells CAISEGLAGHYNEQFF. The CDR3 nucleotides are TGTGCCATCAGTGAAGGACTAGCGGGACATTACAATGAGCAGTTCTTC.

This chain's CDR3 is CSAQTSVYEQFF. The CDR3, as DNA: TGCAGCGCCCAGACTAGCGTGTATGAGCAGTTCTTC. This chain uses TRBV29-1 with TRBJ2-1, with TRBD2 matching 8 bases. Trimming removed 7 bases from V and 8 bases from J; junction bases left unmatched: 7. The V gene's germline CDR1 is SQVTM and CDR2 ANQGSEA. The CDR3 is made up of 12 amino acids.

This chain links TRBV20-1 with TRBJ1-1, with 7 bases fitting TRBD1. V shed 3 bases, J shed 8 bases, and the junction held 12 bases outside the gene matches. The CDR3 totals 14 residues. CDR1 and CDR2 (germline): DFQATT, SNEGSKA (reference sequence). The CDR3 nucleotides are TGCAGTGCTAGTCTTGGGACAGCCCACCACGAAGCTTTCTTT. Translated, it gives CSASLGTAHHEAFF.

The genes are TRBV5-1 and TRBJ1-5; D is undetermined. This CDR3 comprises 13 residues. Germline V gives CDR1 SGHRS, CDR2 YFSETQ. V lost 1 base and J lost 4, with 6 bases in between. CDR3 loop: CASSLSWNQPQHF. CDR3 nucleotide sequence: TGCGCCAGCAGCTTGTCCTGGAATCAGCCCCAGCATTTT.

The V call is TRBV30, the J call TRBJ2-3; D is possibly TRBD1 (5 bases). The germline gives CDR1 GTSNPN, CDR2 SVGIG (reference sequence). The CDR3 is 14 residues long. Trimming left V 1 base short and J 2 bases short, with 10 bases between. This chain's CDR3 is CAWSGGAFTDTQYF. The CDR3 DNA is TGTGCCTGGAGTGGTGGGGCTTTCACAGATACGCAGTATTTT.

This chain connects TRBV20-1 to TRBJ1-2; D is possibly TRBD1 (5 bases). The CDR3 covers 11 residues. Germline V gives CDR1 DFQATT, CDR2 SNEGSKA (reference sequence). The V and J ends lost 4 bases and 4 bases respectively, with 7 bases between them. The CDR3: CSAKDTYGYTF. In nucleotides, the CDR3 is TGCAGTGCTAAGGACACCTATGGCTACACCTTC.

This chain links TRBV19 with TRBJ1-1, with 8 bases fitting TRBD1. Germline V gene sequence: CDR1 LNHDA, CDR2 SQIVND (reference sequence). The CDR3 is made up of 14 amino acids. Trimming cost V 5 bases and J 3 bases; bases outside gene matches: 5. The CDR3 bases are TGTGCCAGTAGTGCTGACAGGGGATACACTGAAGCTTTCTTT. It encodes CASSADRGYTEAFF.

This chain links TRBV5-4 with TRBJ2-3; possible D gene TRBD1, 5 bases. Germline V gene lookup returns CDR1 SGHNT and CDR2 YYREEE (reference sequence). The CDR3 is 14 amino acids. V was shortened by 0 bases and J by 1 base, with 6 bases between the two germline ends. The CDR3 DNA reads as TGTGCCAGCAGCTTGGAAGGGGGCACAGATACGCAGTATTTT. Protein sequence: CASSLEGGTDTQYF.

The gene calls are TRBV5-1 and TRBJ2-3; D remains unclear. The germline V gene encodes CDR1 SGHRS and CDR2 YFSETQ. Deletions cut 1 base from V and 2 bases from J, with 8 bases between. This CDR3 has 14 residues. This chain's CDR3 is CASSLLPDTDTQYF. CDR3 nucleotide sequence: TGCGCCAGCAGCTTGCTACCAGACACAGATACGCAGTATTTT.

There are a few counts of this clone. J is TRBJ2-6 and V is TRBV7-6, with a tentative D call TRBD2 (6 bases). The V end lost 2 bases, the J end lost 5 bases, and 22 bases lay between the germline ends. CDR1 SGHVS and CDR2 FNYEAQ come from the germline V gene. This CDR3 has 19 residues. CDR3 nucleotides: TGTGCCAGCAGCTTAAGGGGCGCGGGGCCCCGGGGCTGGGCCAACGTCCTGACTTTC. Amino acids: CASSLRGAGPRGWANVLTF.

This clone was detected a few times. The J gene is TRBJ1-1, the V gene TRBV11-2; no definite D call. The CDR3 extends over 13 amino acids. The germline V gene has CDR1 SGHAT and CDR2 FQNNGV. Trimming shortened V by 3 bases and J by 2 bases, and 7 bases separated the two germline ends. The CDR3 nucleotides are TGTGCCAGCAGCTTCGAGATAAACACTGAAGCTTTCTTT. This translates into CASSFEINTEAFF.

J is TRBJ1-1 and V is TRBV5-1; no clear D gene. Germline V gene sequence: CDR1 SGHRS, CDR2 YFSETQ. The CDR3 runs 13 residues. V was cut by 5 bases and J by 8 bases, with 16 bases left in between. In DNA form, the CDR3 reads TGCGCCAGCAGACCGCCCGCTGGTCAGGAAGCTTTCTTT. Encoded protein: CASRPPAGQEAFF.

The J gene is TRBJ1-5, the V gene TRBV12-3 or TRBV12-4; possibly TRBD1 for D (5 bases). This CDR3 has 13 residues. V dropped 5 bases and J dropped 2 bases, with 7 bases sitting between them. CDR3 DNA: TGTGCCAGCAGTCAAGGGGGCAATCAGCCCCAGCATTTT. Translated, it gives CASSQGGNQPQHF.

The sample holds a few counts of this clone. The chain links TRBV18 to TRBJ2-7; TRBD2 might be the D (7 bases). The CDR3 is made up of 17 amino acids. V was shortened by 4 bases and J by 3 bases, with 22 bases between the two germline ends. Per the germline V gene, CDR1 is KGHSH and CDR2 is LQKENI. The CDR3 nucleotides read TGTGCCAGCTCACTCAAATCTACCCAGGGAGGGGGCTACGAGCAGTACTTC. Translating gives CASSLKSTQGGGYEQYF.

This chain joins TRBV5-1 and TRBJ1-3; TRBD1 might be the D (5 bases). V shed 5 bases and J shed 0 bases, with 12 bases lying between them. CDR1 is SGHRS, CDR2 YFSETQ, per germline. The CDR3 is 15 amino acids. Here the CDR3 DNA reads TGCGCCAGCAGAACCGACAGCAGCTCTGGAAACACCATATATTTT. Translated, it gives CASRTDSSSGNTIYF.

This sequence joins TRBV21-1 and TRBJ1-6; the table's D call, TRBD1, has no DNA check behind it. TRBV21-1 is assigned pseudogene status. The CDR3 extends over 18 amino acids. CDR3 nucleotide sequence: TGTGCCAGCAGCAAGACACAGTTGGGCAGAGCTGCGTGGTCACCCCTCCACTTT. Its translation: CASSKTQLGRAAWSPLHF.

This sequence joins TRBV28 and TRBJ1-5; a possible D gene is TRBD1 (5 bases). Germline V gives CDR1 MDHEN, CDR2 SYDVKM. V gave up 5 bases and J gave up 0 bases, with 17 bases separating them. This CDR3 has 17 residues. CDR3 loop: CASSLPSTVDSNQPQHF. As DNA, the CDR3 is TGTGCCAGCAGTCTCCCCTCGACAGTGGATAGCAATCAGCCCCAGCATTTT.

The gene calls are TRBV10-3 and TRBJ1-1, with D hard to call. This CDR3 spans 14 amino acids. The germline gives CDR1 ENHRY, CDR2 SYGVKD. Trimming shortened V by 4 bases and J by 0 bases, and 9 bases separated the two germline ends. DNA of the CDR3: TGTGCCATCAGTGGACGGGAGATGAACACTGAAGCTTTCTTT. Protein: CAISGREMNTEAFF.

The chain has TRBV2 and TRBJ2-7, with D unclear. CDR1 is SNHLY, CDR2 FYNNEI, per germline. With 6 bases removed from V and 2 bases from J, the gap between germline ends came to 11 bases. This CDR3 comprises 13 residues. Written as DNA, the CDR3 is TGTGCCAGCAGGGGTTCAGGAACCTACGAGCAGTACTTC. It codes for CASRGSGTYEQYF.

This chain links TRBV5-1 with TRBJ2-7; TRBD2 agrees at 8 bases. Trimming cost V 4 bases and J 3 bases; bases outside gene matches: 12. The CDR3 has 16 residues. Germline loops: CDR1 SGHRS, CDR2 YFSETQ. The CDR3 sequence is CASSEGSGTRVYEQYF. The CDR3 region has the DNA TGCGCCAGCAGCGAGGGAAGCGGGACTAGAGTCTACGAGCAGTACTTC.